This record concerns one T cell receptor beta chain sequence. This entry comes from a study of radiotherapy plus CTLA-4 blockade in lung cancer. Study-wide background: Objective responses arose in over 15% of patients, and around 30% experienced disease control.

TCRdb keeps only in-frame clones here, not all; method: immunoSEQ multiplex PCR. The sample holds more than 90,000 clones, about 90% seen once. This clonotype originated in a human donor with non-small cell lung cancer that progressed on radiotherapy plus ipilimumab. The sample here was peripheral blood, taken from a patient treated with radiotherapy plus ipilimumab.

Written as DNA, the CDR3 is TGCGCCAGCAGCTTGGTAGCGGATGAGCAGTTCTTC. It specifies CASSLVADEQFF. The chain is built from TRBV5-1 and TRBJ2-1; possibly TRBD2 for D (6 bases). Germline V gives CDR1 SGHRS, CDR2 YFSETQ. V was shortened by 0 bases and J by 8 bases, with 6 bases between the two germline ends. The CDR3 spans 12 residues.